This T cell receptor beta chain stems from a study of OX40 agonist ivuxolimab in advanced cancers. Profiled with immunoSEQ multiplex PCR; TCRdb holds only in-frame clones, not every one. The profile covers some 95,000 clones, with 75% to 90% appearing a single time and around 0.82% taken by the ten largest. Germline V gene sequence: CDR1 SGHRS, CDR2 YFSETQ. The CDR3 has 11 residues. V lost 0 bases to trimming and J lost 10 bases, with 5 bases between them. Regarding this clone: In the same sample, other DNA sequences code for this CDR3.

The TCR comes from an adult with an advanced solid tumor such as melanoma, head and neck, liver or kidney cancer. This chain connects TRBV5-1 to TRBJ2-1; D perhaps matches TRBD2 (5 bases). The input for sequencing was CD4+ or CD8+ T cells sorted from blood, taken in a trial of the OX40 agonist ivuxolimab. In DNA form, the CDR3 reads TGCGCCAGCAGCTTGGCGGGAGAGCAGTTCTTC. Encoded protein: CASSLAGEQFF.